These T cell receptor beta chains were read from a single sample in a study of shared clonotypes between healthy human individuals. Data came from immunoSEQ multiplex PCR; TCRdb stores just in-frame clones and leaves some out. The sample has more than 2,000,000 clones; over 90% are singletons. Sequencing used naive CD4+ T cells from PBMCs. The receptors derive from a man aged 18 to 29 in good health. Some clones in this sample may be carry-over from other donors' samples. CDR3s include the opening cysteine and the closing phenylalanine or tryptophan. A D gene is named only where the DNA matches it firmly. Clone size is not always given. Where it is, it says once, few, many or a class for expanded clones.

V gene	clone size	J gene	D gene	CDR3 protein	CDR3 DNA
TRBV5-1	NA	TRBJ2-3	NA	CASSSTDTQYF	TGCGCCAGCAGCTCTACAGATACGCAGTATTTT
TRBV4-2	NA	TRBJ2-7	NA	CASSQESGRGGYEQYF	TGTGCCAGCAGCCAAGAATCCGGCAGGGGGGGCTACGAGCAGTACTTC
TRBV7-6	NA	TRBJ1-3	NA	CASSSRDSGNTIYF	TGTGCCAGCAGCTCCAGAGACTCTGGAAACACCATATATTTT
TRBV7-9	NA	TRBJ2-5	NA	CASSSPLMWSQETQYF	TGTGCCAGCAGCTCCCCCTTGATGTGGAGCCAAGAGACCCAGTACTTC
TRBV28	NA	TRBJ1-5	TRBD1	CASSSLRTGGDQPQHF	TGTGCCAGCAGTTCCCTAAGGACAGGGGGCGATCAGCCCCAGCATTTT
TRBV7-9	NA	TRBJ2-1	TRBD1	CASSQPPQGAYNEQFF	TGTGCCAGCAGCCAACCCCCGCAGGGGGCCTACAATGAGCAGTTCTTC
TRBV28	once	TRBJ1-1	NA	CASSLFGQMNTEAFF	TGTGCCAGCAGTTTATTCGGCCAGATGAACACTGAAGCTTTCTTT
TRBV6-5	once	TRBJ2-5	NA	CASSYSAGSETQYF	TGTGCCAGCAGTTACTCGGCAGGGTCAGAGACCCAGTACTTC
TRBV28	once	TRBJ1-5	NA	CASSLFQATNQPQHF	TGTGCCAGCAGTTTATTTCAGGCGACTAATCAGCCCCAGCATTTT
TRBV4-1	NA	TRBJ2-1	NA	CASSQGEGRAGEQFF	TGCGCCAGCAGCCAAGGAGAAGGACGCGCCGGGGAGCAGTTCTTC
TRBV28	NA	TRBJ2-7	NA	CASSPMTISYEQYF	TGTGCCAGCAGCCCGATGACAATCTCCTACGAGCAGTACTTC